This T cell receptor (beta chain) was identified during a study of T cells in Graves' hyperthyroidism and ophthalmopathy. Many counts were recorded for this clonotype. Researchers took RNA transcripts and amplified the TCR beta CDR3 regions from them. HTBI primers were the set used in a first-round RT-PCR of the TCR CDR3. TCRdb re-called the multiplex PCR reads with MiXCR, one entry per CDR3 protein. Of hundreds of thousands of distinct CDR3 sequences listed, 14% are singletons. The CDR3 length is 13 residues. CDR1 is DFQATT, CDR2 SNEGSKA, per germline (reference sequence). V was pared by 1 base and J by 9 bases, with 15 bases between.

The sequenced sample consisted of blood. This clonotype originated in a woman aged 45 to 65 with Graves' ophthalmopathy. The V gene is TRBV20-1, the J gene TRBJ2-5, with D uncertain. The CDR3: CSARVPLKESQYF. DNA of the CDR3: TGCAGTGCTAGAGTTCCTTTGAAGGAGTCCCAGTACTTC.